The 15 T cell receptor beta chains reported below all come from one sample, sequenced in a study of CD8 T cells in Susac syndrome. Random hexamers primed reverse transcription of about 0.5 to 1 ug RNA. TCRdb re-derived calls from the immunoSEQ multiplex PCR reads in MiXCR, one entry per CDR3 protein. The table lists over 95,000 distinct CDR3 sequences, 92% of them singletons, with roughly 0.15% in the top ten. Sequenced material: CD4+ T cells from PBMCs. Receptors originate from a human donor in good health.

This clonotype was counted a single time. The V call is TRBV7-8, the J call TRBJ2-1; 7 nucleotides agree with TRBD1. Germline-derived CDR1 and CDR2 are SGHVS and FQNEAQ. The CDR3 spans 14 residues. Trimming removed 1 base from V and 8 bases from J; junction bases left unmatched: 5. The CDR3 DNA reads TGTGCCAGCAGCTTAGGACAGGGCGTCGATGAGCAGTTCTTC. Its protein is CASSLGQGVDEQFF.

The J gene is TRBJ2-5, the V gene TRBV7-6; TRBD2 matches at 8 bases. V shed 2 bases and J 13 bases; nucleotides not matched to a gene: 9. The CDR3 runs 13 residues. Looked up from germline, CDR1 is SGHVS and CDR2 is FNYEAQ. The CDR3 is CASSLSREASVYF. In nucleotides, the CDR3 is TGTGCCAGCAGCTTATCGCGGGAGGCCTCTGTGTACTTC.

The rearrangement links TRBV14 to TRBJ2-3; D might be TRBD2 (5 bases). Germline loops: CDR1 SGHDN, CDR2 FVKESK. The CDR3 is made up of 17 amino acids. Trimming took off 3 bases at V and 2 bases at J, with 18 bases between the two ends. The CDR3 DNA reads as TGTGCCAGCAGCCACCGTACCCCTAGCCGGTACACAGATACGCAGTATTTT. It codes for CASSHRTPSRYTDTQYF.

This clonotype was recorded only once. The rearrangement links TRBV4-2 to TRBJ2-2, with unresolved D. CDR3 length: 14 residues. Germline V CDR1 and CDR2: LGHNA, YNFKEQ. The V and J ends lost 3 bases and 7 bases respectively, with 12 bases between them. CDR3 loop: CASSHNRIGGELFF. In DNA, the CDR3 is TGTGCCAGCAGCCATAATAGGATAGGCGGGGAGCTGTTTTTT.

The chain recombines TRBV27 with TRBJ2-3, with 12 positions matching TRBD2. Losses at the gene ends were 5 bases for V and 0 bases for J; bases not matched to a gene: 9. The germline gives CDR1 MNHEY, CDR2 SMNVEV (reference sequence). This CDR3 is 18 amino acids long. CDR3 sequence reads: CASSPTSGGLRSTDTQYF. CDR3 in DNA: TGTGCCAGCAGTCCTACTAGCGGGGGGCTTCGTAGCACAGATACGCAGTATTTT.

This chain links TRBV3-1 with TRBJ2-7, with D hard to call. CDR1 is LGHDT and CDR2 is YNNKEL in the germline V gene (reference sequence). V gave up 4 bases and J gave up 2 bases, with 15 bases separating them. The CDR3 contains 15 residues. CDR3 nucleotides: TGTGCCAGCAGCCCAGGTTCCAGTTCAGCCTACGAGCAGTACTTC. This codes for CASSPGSSSAYEQYF.

This chain uses TRBV6-1 with TRBJ2-1, with 9 bases fitting TRBD1. The V and J ends lost 6 bases and 1 base, in that order; junction bases with no gene match: 4. This CDR3 contains 15 residues. Germline CDR1 MNHNS, CDR2 SASEGT. In nucleotides, the CDR3 is TGTGCCAGCAGGGAGACAGGGGGATCCTACAATGAGCAGTTCTTC. Its translation: CASRETGGSYNEQFF.

This rearrangement joins TRBV7-6 to TRBJ2-7; weak D call: TRBD2 (5 bases). This CDR3 has 14 residues. Germline V CDR1 and CDR2: SGHVS, FNYEAQ. V gave up 3 bases and J gave up 6 bases, with 15 bases separating them. The CDR3 reads CASSFSGGSGEQYF. Written as DNA, the CDR3 is TGTGCCAGCAGCTTCAGCGGTGGGAGTGGCGAGCAGTACTTC.

J is TRBJ2-1 and V is TRBV29-1; D possibly matches TRBD1 or TRBD2 (5 bases each). Germline-derived CDR1 and CDR2 are SQVTM and ANQGSEA. Trimming pared 3 bases from V and 0 bases from J, leaving 18 bases between. The CDR3 covers 17 residues. CDR3 protein: CSVDPPFPGSSYNEQFF. CDR3 DNA: TGCAGCGTTGACCCCCCTTTTCCAGGGAGCTCCTACAATGAGCAGTTCTTC.

The rearrangement uses TRBV7-8 and TRBJ2-3; 10 bases agree with TRBD2. V gave up 5 bases and J gave up 6 bases; unmatched junction bases: 8. The CDR3 sequence is 15 residues long. CDR1 and CDR2 (germline): SGHVS, FQNEAQ. The DNA for the CDR3 is TGTGCCAGCAGCGAAATAGCGGGGGGAAGGGATACGCAGTATTTT. Protein sequence: CASSEIAGGRDTQYF.

The rearrangement joins TRBV5-1 to TRBJ2-3; perhaps TRBD2 as D (6 bases). Germline lookup yields CDR1 SGHRS and CDR2 YFSETQ. The V end was cut by 4 bases, the J end by 2 bases, with 14 bases between. The CDR3 consists of 15 residues. For the CDR3, the DNA is TGCGCCAGCAGCCCGTACGGACTACACACAGATACGCAGTATTTT. It translates to CASSPYGLHTDTQYF. Full variable domain (rest looked up from reference TRBV5-1 and TRBJ2-3): KAGVTQTPRYLIKTRGQQVTLSCSPISGHRSVSWYQQTPGQGLQFLFEYFSETQRNKGNFPGRFSGRQFSNSRSEMNVSTLELGDSALYLCASSPYGLHTDTQYFGPGTRLTVL.

The chain uses TRBV19 and TRBJ2-3; 8 nucleotides line up with TRBD2. The CDR3 is made up of 17 amino acids. Germline V gene data show CDR1 as LNHDA and CDR2 as SQIVND (reference sequence). J was trimmed by 8 bases and V by 5 bases; bases with no gene match: 18. The CDR3 region is CASSQTGAGAVYPTQYF. The DNA of the CDR3 is TGTGCCAGTAGTCAGACGGGAGCGGGAGCCGTATATCCTACGCAGTATTTT.

V gene TRBV29-1 combines with J gene TRBJ1-3, with no clear D. Germline CDR1 reads SQVTM; CDR2 reads ANQGSEA. The CDR3 loop spans 13 amino acids. V gave up 7 bases and J gave up 0 bases, with 10 bases separating them. The CDR3 bases are TGCAGCGGCGGCCCAGGCTCTGGAAACACCATATATTTT. Encoded protein: CSGGPGSGNTIYF.

The V call is TRBV7-6, the J call TRBJ2-5, with D unclear. The CDR3 has 17 amino acids. The germline CDR1 and CDR2 sequences are SGHVS and FNYEAQ. With 2 bases removed from V and 1 base from J, the gap between germline ends came to 17 bases. CDR3 region: CASSLMGRALTQETQYF. The CDR3 DNA reads as TGTGCCAGCAGCTTAATGGGTAGGGCGTTAACCCAAGAGACCCAGTACTTC.

The chain carries TRBV7-2 and TRBJ2-1, with D possibly matching TRBD2 (6 bases). This CDR3 has 16 residues. Trimming removed 3 bases at V and 2 bases at J, with 14 bases between. The V gene's germline CDR1 is SGHTA and CDR2 FQGNSA. For the CDR3, the DNA is TGTGCCAGCAGCTTGCTCGGCGGGGCCGCCTACAATGAGCAGTTCTTC. Its translation is CASSLLGGAAYNEQFF.